Listed below are T cell receptor beta chains from one sample, sequenced in a study of CD8 T cells in Susac syndrome. TCRdb analysed the immunoSEQ multiplex PCR reads with MiXCR anew, one entry per CDR3 protein. The sample holds 100,000 to 150,000 distinct CDR3 sequences, 90% to 95% seen once. Sequenced material: CD4+ T cells from PBMCs. These receptors originate from a human donor in good health. The CDR3 runs from the conserved cysteine through the conserved F or W. A D gene is named only where the DNA matches it firmly. Where a row states a size, it is once, few, many or the class of an expanded clone; other rows omit it.

D gene	V gene	clone size	J gene	CDR3 DNA	CDR3 protein
TRBD2	TRBV19	NA	TRBJ2-7	TGTGCCAGTAGTATCCGGACTAGCGGGAATGAGGACGAGCAGTACTTC	CASSIRTSGNEDEQYF
NA	TRBV6-2/TRBV6-3	NA	TRBJ2-7	TGTGCCAGCACCAAAGGGGGAACCGAGCAGTACTTC	CASTKGGTEQYF
NA	TRBV28	NA	TRBJ1-2	TGTGCCAGCACCCATGGGACCTCCCTCGGCGGTGGCTACACCTTC	CASTHGTSLGGGYTF
NA	TRBV29-1	NA	TRBJ1-2	TGCAGCGTGGTCGAAGGGGGCTATGGCTACACCTTC	CSVVEGGYGYTF
NA	TRBV6-6	once	TRBJ1-5	TGTGCCAGCAATGCAGGGGCCGAGACCCAGCATTTT	CASNAGAETQHF
NA	TRBV29-1	NA	TRBJ2-1	TGCAGCGTTGAAAGCCCCAATGAGCAGTTCTTC	CSVESPNEQFF
NA	TRBV24-1	NA	TRBJ2-5	TGTGCCACCAGTGATTCCCAGACAGTTACAGAGACCCAGTACTTC	CATSDSQTVTETQYF
TRBD2	TRBV7-9	NA	TRBJ2-1	TGTGCCAGCAGCTTAGCAAGGGGACTAGGAAACAATGAGCAGTTCTTC	CASSLARGLGNNEQFF
NA	TRBV6-5	once	TRBJ1-1	TGTGCCAGCAAAATGAACACTGAAGCTTTCTTT	CASKMNTEAFF
NA	TRBV5-4	NA	TRBJ1-2	TGTGCCAGCAGCCCATATCCGGGGGGTTACTATGGCTACACCTTC	CASSPYPGGYYGYTF
TRBD2	TRBV7-2	NA	TRBJ2-3	TGTGCCAGCAGCACTCCCAGCGGGAGAAACACAGATACGCAGTATTTT	CASSTPSGRNTDTQYF
TRBD1	TRBV28	NA	TRBJ1-5	TGTGCCAGCACCCCTCCAGTGACAGGGGTTCAGCCCCAGCATTTT	CASTPPVTGVQPQHF
NA	TRBV15	NA	TRBJ2-5	TGTGCCACCAGCCCCCGGGTCCAAGAGACCCAGTACTTC	CATSPRVQETQYF
NA	TRBV24-1	NA	TRBJ2-1	TGTGCCACCAGTGATTCTTTATTTGGAGAGCAGTTCTTC	CATSDSLFGEQFF
TRBD1	TRBV2	NA	TRBJ2-7	TGTGCCAGCAGTACCCGGACAGGGAGCTCCGAGCAGTACTTC	CASSTRTGSSEQYF
NA	TRBV15	NA	TRBJ2-7	TGTGCCACCAGCAGAGATCAGGGCAACTACGAGCAGTACTTC	CATSRDQGNYEQYF
TRBD2	TRBV6-6	NA	TRBJ2-1	TGTGCCACCAGGACTAGCGGGAGTCGGGATGAGCAGTTCTTC	CATRTSGSRDEQFF
NA	TRBV12-3/TRBV12-4	few	TRBJ1-5	TGTGCCAGCAGCCTAGCCGAGAATCAGCCCCAGCATTTT	CASSLAENQPQHF
NA	TRBV3-1	NA	TRBJ2-5	TGTGCCAGCAGCCAAGGACAGAGCGGGACCCAGTACTTC	CASSQGQSGTQYF